Shown below are 6 T cell receptor beta chains from a single sample sequenced in a study of blood T cell repertoires in COVID-19. This table comes from immunoSEQ multiplex PCR, and its TCRdb copy is limited to in-frame clones, with some not included. The sample has more than 90,000 clones, 70% to 80% seen once; the top ten hold about 6.6%. The sample comprised peripheral blood. The receptors come from a man in his sixties or seventies with acute or convalescent COVID-19.

The chain couples TRBV7-6 to TRBJ2-1, with 9 bases fitting TRBD1. The germline gives CDR1 SGHVS, CDR2 FNYEAQ. J lost 9 bases, V lost 4 bases, and 10 bases had no gene match. The CDR3 length is 15 residues. Here the CDR3 DNA reads TGTGCCAGCAGCTCGGGACAGGGTGGCCCAGGTGAGCAGTTCTTC. This gives the protein CASSSGQGGPGEQFF.

The gene calls are TRBV30 and TRBJ2-7; D is uncertain. CDR1 is GTSNPN and CDR2 is SVGIG in the germline V gene (reference sequence). This CDR3 has 12 residues. V lost 2 bases to trimming and J lost 1 base, with 6 bases between them. The CDR3 DNA is TGTGCCTGGAGTCCGCGGTCCTACGAGCAGTACTTC. Residues: CAWSPRSYEQYF. The variable domain in full, completed from reference TRBV30 and TRBJ2-7, reads SQTIHQWPATLVQPVGSPLSLECTVEGTSNPNLYWYRQAAGRGLQLLFYSVGIGQISSEVPQNLSASRPQDRQFILSSKKLLLSDSGFYLCAWSPRSYEQYFGPGTRLTVT.

The CDR3 coding sequence is TGTGCCAGCAGCTTGTTAGGAGAGAACTATGGCTACACCTTC. Translating it yields CASSLLGENYGYTF. The chain uses TRBV5-5 and TRBJ1-2; D gene unclear. The germline CDR1 and CDR2 sequences are SGHKS and YYEKEE (reference sequence). The CDR3 spans 14 residues. Trimming took off 1 base at V and 2 bases at J, with 9 bases between the two ends.

The rearrangement uses TRBV28 and TRBJ2-1; TRBD2 matches at 9 bases. CDR1 is MDHEN, CDR2 SYDVKM, per germline. This CDR3 spans 16 amino acids. V lost 4 bases and J lost 4; bases outside the gene matches: 8. The CDR3 DNA is TGTGCCAGCAGTTCTTATAGCGGGAGCGAGTACAATGAGCAGTTCTTC. Translating gives CASSSYSGSEYNEQFF.

V gene TRBV21-1 combines with J gene TRBJ2-1; the D call of TRBD1 is as the table states it, not checked on the DNA. TRBV21-1 is marked as a pseudogene. This CDR3 contains 16 residues. CDR3 sequence (DNA): TGTGCCAGCCACAGAGAGTTCCTTAGCTCCTACAATGAGCAGTTCTTC. Translating it yields CASHREFLSSYNEQFF.

This clone was picked up one time. The chain joins TRBV7-6 to TRBJ2-7; D gene uncertain. The V gene's germline CDR1 is SGHVS and CDR2 FNYEAQ. The V gene lost 2 bases and the J gene lost 0 bases, with 20 bases spanning the gap. CDR3 length: 18 residues. The chain's CDR3 is CASSLPSQDSKSSYEQYF. The CDR3 DNA reads as TGTGCCAGCAGCTTACCCTCCCAGGATAGTAAGAGCTCCTACGAGCAGTACTTC. Full variable domain (missing parts from reference TRBV7-6 and TRBJ2-7): GAGVSQSPRYKVTKRGQDVALRCDPISGHVSLYWYRQALGQGPEFLTYFNYEAQQDKSGLPNDRFSAERPEGSISTLTIQRTEQRDSAMYRCASSLPSQDSKSSYEQYFGPGTRLTVT.